A selection of T cell receptor beta chains follows, all from one sample in a study of Tregs in tolerant kidney transplant recipients. Assay: immunoSEQ multiplex PCR; the TCRdb copy retains only in-frame clones and omits some. The table has roughly 69,000 clones, 70% to 90% seen once. The source material was CD4+ T cells from blood, sampled before the transplant. All receptors come from a human donor who received a combined kidney and bone marrow transplant. Each CDR3 is given with its conserved first and last residue. A D gene is named only where the DNA matches it firmly. Some rows have no size entry. The others give once, few or many, or a class for an expanded clone.

medium-sized	-	TRBJ1-5	TRBV4-2	CASSQTSGGRNQPQHF	TGTGCCAGCAGCCAAACATCGGGGGGACGCAATCAGCCCCAGCATTTT
-	-	TRBJ2-5	TRBV5-6	CASSLPRGSETQYF	TGTGCCAGCAGCTTGCCCCGGGGGTCCGAGACCCAGTACTTC
-	TRBD2	TRBJ2-7	TRBV5-4	CASSLGLAGAYEQYF	TGTGCCAGCAGCTTGGGGCTAGCGGGAGCCTACGAGCAGTACTTC
-	-	TRBJ1-2	TRBV25-1	CASSDPGKYYGYTF	TGTGCCAGCAGTGACCCCGGGAAGTACTATGGCTACACCTTC
-	TRBD2	TRBJ2-1	TRBV5-1	CASSLVQGGGTRGEQFF	TGCGCCAGCAGCTTGGTACAGGGAGGCGGGACTAGAGGTGAGCAGTTCTTC
once	TRBD2	TRBJ2-3	TRBV7-2	CASSFWAGGSTDTQYF	TGTGCCAGCAGCTTTTGGGCGGGAGGGAGCACAGATACGCAGTATTTT
-	-	TRBJ2-2	TRBV7-6	CASSPSASDNTGELFF	TGTGCCAGCAGCCCCTCCGCTAGCGATAACACCGGGGAGCTGTTTTTT
-	-	TRBJ2-6	TRBV5-8	CASSLGVSLEAGANVLTF	TGTGCCAGCAGCTTGGGGGTGAGCCTCGAGGCTGGGGCCAACGTCCTGACTTTC
-	TRBD2	TRBJ2-3	TRBV5-1	CASSSGLAGGTDTQYF	TGCGCCAGCAGCTCCGGACTAGCGGGAGGCACAGATACGCAGTATTTT
-	-	TRBJ2-3	TRBV11-2	CASSLGVLATDTQYF	TGTGCCAGCAGCTTAGGGGTCCTAGCCACAGATACGCAGTATTTT
-	TRBD1	TRBJ1-3	TRBV5-4	CASSPDRTRSGNTIYF	TGTGCCAGCAGCCCGGACAGGACCCGCTCTGGAAACACCATATATTTT
-	TRBD2	TRBJ2-1	TRBV7-3	CASSHGTSANEQFF	TGTGCCAGCAGCCATGGGACTAGCGCCAATGAGCAGTTCTTC
once	-	TRBJ1-5	TRBV10-3	CAISGGLGQPQHF	TGTGCCATCAGTGGGGGGCTCGGTCAGCCCCAGCATTTT
once	TRBD1	TRBJ1-4	TRBV5-4	CASSPGGSGGTEKLFF	TGTGCCAGCAGCCCAGGGGGTTCAGGGGGCACTGAAAAACTGTTTTTT
-	-	TRBJ1-1	TRBV30	CAYSGVDTEAFF	TGTGCCTACTCAGGGGTTGACACTGAAGCTTTCTTT
-	-	TRBJ1-2	TRBV19	CASSRGLNYGYTF	TGTGCCAGTAGTAGAGGACTGAACTATGGCTACACCTTC
-	TRBD1	TRBJ2-7	TRBV5-1	CASSSTLGQGQYF	TGCGCCAGCAGCTCAACACTCGGACAGGGACAGTACTTC
-	-	TRBJ1-1	TRBV7-9	CASSFGGGREAFF	TGTGCCAGCAGCTTTGGGGGGGGTCGTGAAGCTTTCTTT
-	TRBD1	TRBJ2-3	TRBV5-1	CASSLSPQGVDTQYF	TGCGCCAGCAGCTTGTCACCACAGGGGGTAGATACGCAGTATTTT
once	TRBD1	TRBJ2-7	TRBV18	CASSEQGSYEQYF	TGTGCCAGCTCAGAACAGGGGTCCTACGAGCAGTACTTC
-	TRBD2	TRBJ2-7	TRBV5-4	CASSFSGRNLIEQYF	TGTGCCAGCAGCTTTAGCGGGAGGAACCTTATTGAGCAGTACTTC
-	-	TRBJ1-2	TRBV5-6	CASSLVDRRTYGYTF	TGTGCCAGCAGCTTGGTGGACAGACGGACTTATGGCTACACCTTC
-	-	TRBJ2-1	TRBV6-6	CASSSVLGVSEQFF	TGTGCCAGCAGTTCAGTTTTAGGGGTCTCTGAGCAGTTCTTC
once	TRBD2	TRBJ2-7	TRBV5-1	CASSLEQGGYEQYF	TGCGCCAGCAGCTTGGAGCAGGGAGGGTACGAGCAGTACTTC
once	TRBD1	TRBJ1-5	TRBV6-5	CASTRDRVSNQPQHF	TGTGCCAGCACCAGGGACAGGGTAAGCAATCAGCCCCAGCATTTT
-	TRBD1	TRBJ2-7	TRBV4-1	CASSQFPGQSYEQYF	TGCGCCAGCAGCCAATTTCCGGGACAGTCCTACGAGCAGTACTTC
-	-	TRBJ2-1	TRBV11-3	CASSLAPGAEQFF	TGTGCCAGCAGCTTAGCGCCAGGGGCTGAGCAGTTCTTC
-	TRBD1	TRBJ1-2	TRBV6-5	CASNPGTAQRYGYTF	TGTGCCAGCAACCCCGGGACAGCGCAGAGATATGGCTACACCTTC
-	TRBD2	TRBJ2-1	TRBV7-3	CASSLWSSGINEQFF	TGTGCCAGCAGCTTATGGTCTAGCGGGATCAATGAGCAGTTCTTC
-	-	TRBJ1-2	TRBV28	CASSLGRGYTF	TGTGCCAGCAGTTTGGGGCGGGGCTACACCTTC
-	TRBD1	TRBJ2-3	TRBV7-9	CASSLNRDSSTDTQYF	TGTGCCAGCAGCTTAAACCGGGACAGCAGCACAGATACGCAGTATTTT
-	TRBD2	TRBJ2-1	TRBV9	CASSAAGGLYNEQFF	TGTGCCAGCAGCGCAGCGGGAGGGCTGTACAATGAGCAGTTCTTC
-	TRBD2	TRBJ2-7	TRBV7-6	CASSLRGSGSVNEQYF	TGTGCCAGCAGCTTACGGGGTAGCGGGAGCGTCAACGAGCAGTACTTC
-	TRBD2	TRBJ2-7	TRBV7-2	CASSLVPSGRNEQYF	TGTGCCAGCAGCTTAGTTCCTAGCGGGAGGAACGAGCAGTACTTC
-	-	TRBJ2-2	TRBV30	CAWSVTSANTGELFF	TGTGCCTGGAGTGTAACCAGCGCGAACACCGGGGAGCTGTTTTTT
-	-	TRBJ2-7	TRBV2	CASRPKGGGSYEQYF	TGTGCCAGCAGACCGAAGGGAGGGGGTTCCTACGAGCAGTACTTC
-	-	TRBJ2-2	TRBV6-4	CASSVQENTGELFF	TGTGCCAGCAGTGTTCAGGAGAACACCGGGGAGCTGTTTTTT
-	TRBD2	TRBJ2-7	TRBV6-1	CASSETSGRASPYEQYF	TGTGCCAGCAGTGAAACTAGCGGGAGGGCATCCCCCTACGAGCAGTACTTC
-	TRBD2	TRBJ2-1	TRBV2	CASSSETSGTYNEQFF	TGTGCCAGCAGTTCAGAGACTAGCGGGACCTACAATGAGCAGTTCTTC
-	-	TRBJ1-1	TRBV6-5	CASSTQGRGYTEAFF	TGTGCCAGCAGTACCCAGGGCAGAGGCTACACTGAAGCTTTCTTT
few	TRBD1	TRBJ1-1	TRBV5-1	CASSLQGAQDTEAFF	TGCGCCAGCAGCTTACAGGGGGCTCAGGACACTGAAGCTTTCTTT
-	TRBD2	TRBJ2-1	TRBV7-3	CASSLAGSGRASYNEQFF	TGTGCCAGCAGCTTAGCGGGCAGCGGGAGGGCCTCGTACAATGAGCAGTTCTTC
-	-	TRBJ1-5	TRBV27	CASSLRGQPQHF	TGTGCCAGCAGTTTACGGGGTCAGCCCCAGCATTTT
few	TRBD1	TRBJ2-7	TRBV5-1	CASSLAAGTGTYEQYF	TGCGCCAGCAGCTTGGCGGCCGGGACAGGGACCTACGAGCAGTACTTC
once	-	TRBJ2-7	TRBV27	CASSLLPGQDYEQYF	TGTGCCAGCAGTTTATTGCCAGGACAAGACTACGAGCAGTACTTC
few	TRBD1	TRBJ1-2	TRBV7-2	CASSFRGQDGYGYTF	TGTGCCAGCAGCTTTCGGGGACAGGATGGGTATGGCTACACCTTC
few	TRBD1	TRBJ1-1	TRBV19	CASSTTTTGPNTEAFF	TGTGCCAGTAGTACTACCACGACAGGGCCGAACACTGAAGCTTTCTTT
-	-	TRBJ2-2	TRBV5-1	CASSLGTVNTGELFF	TGCGCCAGCAGCTTGGGTACGGTAAACACCGGGGAGCTGTTTTTT